The 28 T cell receptor beta chains below come from one sample, sequenced in a study of CD8+ T cells in alopecia areata. Following RNA extraction, reverse transcription yielded cDNA that acted as the sequencing template. The repertoire was sequenced with immunoSEQ multiplex PCR; TCRdb's copy has only in-frame clones and lacks some. The data hold around 50,000 clones, with 95% to 97% observed a single time. Sequences were derived from CD8+ T cells sorted from blood, sampled at week 0. The receptor set was obtained from a human donor with alopecia areata.

The gene calls are TRBV4-3 and TRBJ2-3, with D perhaps TRBD2 (7 bases). The CDR3 length is 17 residues. The V end lost 1 base, the J end lost 5 bases, and 19 bases lay between the germline ends. Germline values: CDR1 LGHNA, CDR2 YSLEER. CDR3 sequence: CASSQAGFGGQGDTQYF. Here the CDR3 DNA reads TGCGCCAGCAGCCAAGCGGGGTTCGGGGGGCAGGGAGATACGCAGTATTTT.

The chain joins TRBV6-1 to TRBJ2-7; 8 bases are a match to TRBD1. Germline assignment: CDR1 MNHNS and CDR2 SASEGT. CDR3 length: 15 residues. Unmatched junction bases numbered 6, after V lost 3 bases and J lost 2 bases. CDR3 amino acids: CASSEGTGRTYEQYF. In nucleotides, the CDR3 is TGTGCCAGCAGTGAGGGGACAGGACGAACCTACGAGCAGTACTTC.

CDR3 protein: CASSYSSLAGPPEQFF. DNA for the CDR3: TGTGCCAGCAGTTACTCCAGTCTAGCGGGGCCGCCTGAGCAGTTCTTC. The chain carries TRBV6-6 and TRBJ2-1; 9 bases are shared with TRBD2. The V gene end was trimmed by 0 bases and the J gene end by 9 bases; junction bases not matched to a gene: 9. CDR3 length equals 16 residues. CDR1 MNHNY and CDR2 SVGAGI come from the germline V gene (reference sequence).

The genes are TRBV7-9 and TRBJ2-7; 12 bases are shared with TRBD2. The V segment lost 4 bases and the J segment 3 bases; nucleotides outside the gene matches: 4. The CDR3 has 15 amino acids. Germline V gene sequence: CDR1 SEHNR, CDR2 FQNEAQ (reference sequence). The CDR3 coding sequence is TGTGCCAGCAGCTCCACTAGCGGGGGGTACTACGAGCAGTACTTC. Residues: CASSSTSGGYYEQYF.

This clone was picked up one time. The V gene is TRBV7-9, the J gene TRBJ1-1; D is undetermined. Germline loops: CDR1 SEHNR, CDR2 FQNEAQ (reference sequence). The CDR3 consists of 15 residues. V was trimmed by 2 bases and J by 2 bases, leaving 12 bases between them. The CDR3, as DNA: TGTGCCAGCAGCTTATTTGGGAAAGGCAACACTGAAGCTTTCTTT. It is translated as CASSLFGKGNTEAFF.

V is TRBV5-4 and J is TRBJ2-3; a possible D gene is TRBD2 (5 bases). This CDR3 spans 12 amino acids. Trimming removed 4 bases at V and 6 bases at J, with 9 bases between. Germline CDR1 SGHNT, CDR2 YYREEE (reference sequence). The CDR3 region is CASSAEGDTQYF. The CDR3 DNA sequence: TGTGCCAGCAGCGCCGAGGGCGATACGCAGTATTTT. Full variable domain (remainder filled in from reference TRBV5-4 and TRBJ2-3): ETGVTQSPTHLIKTRGQQVTLRCSSQSGHNTVSWYQQALGQGPQFIFQYYREEENGRGNFPPRFSGLQFPNYSSELNVNALELDDSALYLCASSAEGDTQYFGPGTRLTVL.

The chain joins TRBV4-2 to TRBJ1-4; tentatively, D is TRBD1 (5 bases). This CDR3 region has 15 residues. V lost 0 bases and J lost 3, with 8 bases in between. Germline V gene sequence: CDR1 LGHNA, CDR2 YNFKEQ. The CDR3 region has the DNA TGTGCCAGCAGCCAAGAGGGGGGGGCTAATGAAAAACTGTTTTTT. This sequence encodes CASSQEGGANEKLFF.

CDR3 sequence (DNA): TGCGCCAGCAGCCAAGATACAGCTTCCTACGAGCAGTACTTC. Amino acid sequence: CASSQDTASYEQYF. The V gene is TRBV4-3, the J gene TRBJ2-7; D gene uncertain. This CDR3 is 14 amino acids long. Trimming left V 0 bases short and J 1 base short, with 7 bases between. Looked up from germline, CDR1 is LGHNA and CDR2 is YSLEER.

The chain uses TRBV7-6 and TRBJ2-1, with a tentative D call TRBD2 (6 bases). CDR3 length: 14 amino acids. Germline CDR1 SGHVS, CDR2 FNYEAQ. V lost 3 bases to trimming and J lost 8 bases, with 14 bases between them. The CDR3 loop reads CASSFAEEGDEQFF. The CDR3, as DNA: TGTGCCAGCAGCTTTGCTGAGGAGGGTGATGAGCAGTTCTTC. Complete variable domain (other parts from reference TRBV7-6 and TRBJ2-1): GAGVSQSPRYKVTKRGQDVALRCDPISGHVSLYWYRQALGQGPEFLTYFNYEAQQDKSGLPNDRFSAERPEGSISTLTIQRTEQRDSAMYRCASSFAEEGDEQFFGPGTRLTVL.

This chain's CDR3 is CASRGTLGTEAFF. DNA for the CDR3: TGTGCCAGCAGGGGGACGTTGGGGACTGAAGCTTTCTTT. The rearrangement joins TRBV6-5 to TRBJ1-1, with D possibly being TRBD1 (5 bases). The V end was cut by 6 bases, the J end by 5 bases, with 13 bases between. Germline CDR1 MNHEY, CDR2 SVGAGI. The length of the CDR3 is 13 residues.

The J gene is TRBJ2-4, the V gene TRBV27; D is undetermined. CDR3 length equals 14 residues. Trimming removed 8 bases at V and 8 bases at J, with 19 bases between. Germline-derived CDR1 and CDR2 are MNHEY and SMNVEV (reference sequence). CDR3 region: CASGRGAYQDIQYF. In nucleotides, the CDR3 is TGTGCCAGCGGCCGAGGTGCGTATCAGGACATTCAGTACTTC.

The V gene is TRBV9, the J gene TRBJ2-5; 7 bases fit TRBD1. This CDR3 region has 14 residues. Unmatched junction bases numbered 1, after V lost 2 bases and J lost 0 bases. CDR1 and CDR2 (germline): SGDLS, YYNGEE. The CDR3 sequence: CASSVTGYQETQYF. Written as DNA, the CDR3 is TGTGCCAGCAGCGTGACAGGGTACCAAGAGACCCAGTACTTC.

DNA of the CDR3: TGCAGCGTTGAAGTTAAGAGACCACCTCGGGGGAAACTGTTTTTT. It codes for CSVEVKRPPRGKLFF. The chain has TRBV29-1 and TRBJ1-4, with TRBD1 as a possible D gene (5 bases). V gave up 1 base and J gave up 11 bases, with 20 bases separating them. Looked up from germline, CDR1 is SQVTM and CDR2 is ANQGSEA. The CDR3 runs to 15 residues.

V gene TRBV4-3 combines with J gene TRBJ1-5; D unresolved. Trimming shortened V by 0 bases and J by 4 bases, and 10 bases separated the two germline ends. CDR1 is LGHNA, CDR2 YSLEER, per germline. This CDR3 comprises 15 residues. This CDR3 is CASSQDSSLNQPQHF. CDR3 DNA sequence: TGCGCCAGCAGCCAAGATTCCAGCCTGAATCAGCCCCAGCATTTT.

The V call is TRBV5-4, the J call TRBJ2-1; D is possibly TRBD2 (5 bases). The CDR3 consists of 12 residues. V was shortened by 2 bases and J by 7 bases, with 7 bases between the two germline ends. CDR1 and CDR2 (germline): SGHNT, YYREEE (reference sequence). The CDR3 reads CASSFPGNEQFF. The CDR3 DNA reads TGTGCCAGCAGCTTCCCGGGGAATGAGCAGTTCTTC.

The chain couples TRBV7-9 to TRBJ2-3, with TRBD1 identical over 10 bases. This CDR3 region has 15 residues. V lost 5 bases and J lost 4; bases outside the gene matches: 6. The germline gives CDR1 SEHNR, CDR2 FQNEAQ (reference sequence). CDR3 loop: CASSVRDRGSDTQYF. CDR3 in DNA: TGTGCCAGCAGCGTTCGGGACAGGGGATCAGATACGCAGTATTTT.

The J gene is TRBJ2-2, the V gene TRBV29-1; 7 nucleotides match TRBD1. J gave up 7 bases and V 7 bases, and 15 bases lay outside the gene matches. This CDR3 is 15 amino acids long. Germline V CDR1 and CDR2: SQVTM, ANQGSEA. The chain's CDR3 is CSDHLGTAQNGELFF. The CDR3 DNA sequence: TGCAGCGACCACTTGGGGACAGCACAAAACGGGGAGCTGTTTTTT.

The rearrangement uses TRBV6-5 and TRBJ2-7, with D perhaps matching TRBD2 (5 bases). V lost 5 bases and J 4 bases, leaving 9 bases between the germline ends. Germline CDR1 MNHEY, CDR2 SVGAGI. This CDR3 comprises 12 residues. The CDR3 protein is CASSDVAYEQYF. The CDR3 coding sequence is TGTGCCAGCAGTGATGTAGCGTACGAGCAGTACTTC.

In DNA form, the CDR3 reads TGCGCCAGCAGCTTCCTGGGAGGGCTAACGAACACTGAAGCTTTCTTT. Its protein product is CASSFLGGLTNTEAFF. The chain couples TRBV4-3 to TRBJ1-1, with D hard to call. V lost 5 bases and J lost 1, with 17 bases in between. CDR1 and CDR2 (germline): LGHNA, YSLEER. The CDR3 length is 16 residues.

The V and J genes are TRBV5-1 and TRBJ2-7; 8 nucleotides align to TRBD1. The V and J ends lost 6 bases and 5 bases, in that order; junction bases with no gene match: 10. The CDR3 has 14 amino acids. CDR1 and CDR2 from the germline V gene are SGHRS and YFSETQ. The CDR3 here is CASKLRTGPHEQYF. The CDR3 DNA reads TGCGCCAGCAAGCTGAGGACAGGGCCGCACGAGCAGTACTTC.

The rearrangement links TRBV15 to TRBJ1-1; 7 nucleotides agree with TRBD1. V lost 0 bases, J lost 3 bases, and 7 bases stayed unmatched. From germline, CDR1 is LNHNV and CDR2 YYDKDF (reference sequence). The CDR3 runs 16 residues. This CDR3 is CATSRDLVGGYTEAFF. The CDR3 DNA follows: TGTGCCACCAGCAGAGATTTGGTAGGGGGCTACACTGAAGCTTTCTTT. The full variable domain, in which reference TRBV15 and TRBJ1-1 provide the parts outside the CDR3, is DAMVIQNPRYQVTQFGKPVTLSCSQTLNHNVMYWYQQKSSQAPKLLFHYYDKDFNNEADTPDNFQSRRPNTSFCFLDIRSPGLGDTAMYLCATSRDLVGGYTEAFFGQGTRLTVV.

The chain has TRBV30 and TRBJ2-1; a possible D gene is TRBD1 (6 bases). CDR3 length: 11 residues. Germline-derived CDR1 and CDR2 are GTSNPN and SVGIG (reference sequence). The CDR3 protein is CGGRGYNEQFF. CDR3 in DNA: TGTGGAGGCAGGGGCTACAATGAGCAGTTCTTC.

The rearrangement uses TRBV29-1 and TRBJ2-2; weak D call: TRBD2 (5 bases). The V end lost 0 bases, the J end lost 5 bases, and 13 bases lay between the germline ends. The CDR3 is made up of 15 amino acids. Germline values: CDR1 SQVTM, CDR2 ANQGSEA. The CDR3 spells CSVEDHDTGTGELFF. The CDR3 DNA is TGCAGCGTTGAAGATCACGACACGGGGACCGGGGAGCTGTTTTTT.

The chain joins TRBV7-9 to TRBJ2-3; D not resolved. This CDR3 is built from 11 residues. The V gene lost 5 bases and the J gene lost 4 bases, with 4 bases spanning the gap. Germline V gives CDR1 SEHNR, CDR2 FQNEAQ (reference sequence). The CDR3, as DNA: TGTGCCAGCAGCAACGCAGATACGCAGTATTTT. This translates into CASSNADTQYF.

This clone came up a few times. The V call is TRBV29-1, the J call TRBJ1-2; D is ambiguous. V was shortened by 3 bases and J by 5 bases, with 7 bases between the two germline ends. The CDR3 is 11 amino acids. Germline V gene sequence: CDR1 SQVTM, CDR2 ANQGSEA. The CDR3 sequence: CSVEVAYGYTF. DNA of the CDR3: TGCAGCGTTGAGGTGGCTTATGGCTACACCTTC. The complete variable domain, with remaining parts taken from reference TRBV29-1 and TRBJ1-2, reads SAVISQKPSRDICQRGTSLTIQCQVDSQVTMMFWYRQQPGQSLTLIATANQGSEATYESGFVIDKFPISRPNLTFSTLTVSNMSPEDSSIYLCSVEVAYGYTFGSGTRLTVV.

The V and J genes are TRBV7-9 and TRBJ2-1; D remains ambiguous. There are 11 residues in the CDR3. Germline CDR1 reads SEHNR; CDR2 reads FQNEAQ (reference sequence). Trimming pared 5 bases from V and 8 bases from J, leaving 7 bases between. The CDR3 here is CASSLIDEQFF. CDR3 nucleotide sequence: TGTGCCAGCAGCCTAATTGATGAGCAGTTCTTC.

The table lists this clone with a few counts. The rearrangement links TRBV1 to TRBJ2-2. TRBV1 is a pseudogene segment. This CDR3 comprises 11 residues. CDR3: CTLSAPGELFF. DNA for the CDR3: TGCACCCTTTCGGCCCCCGGGGAGCTGTTTTTT.

The gene calls are TRBV23-1 and TRBJ2-1; 9 nucleotides align to TRBD2. TRBV23-1 is identified as an open reading frame with a role that is uncertain. With 8 bases clipped from V and 8 bases from J, the junction kept 25 bases outside the gene matches. This CDR3 region has 19 residues. CDR3: CASSQSSGGPQPRRDEQFF. In nucleotides, the CDR3 is TGCGCCAGCTCCCAATCCAGCGGGGGGCCTCAACCAAGGAGAGATGAGCAGTTCTTC.